These 32 T cell receptor beta chains were sequenced from one sample in a study of cytomegalovirus exposure and HLA in healthy donors. Primers for the PCR totalled 60 Vbeta and 13 Jbeta. The assay was immunoSEQ multiplex PCR, and TCRdb's table has in-frame clones only and misses some. The sample includes about 90,000 clones, about 90% of them seen just once. The sequencing input was PBMCs. The receptor set was obtained from a young man in good health and CMV-seronegative.

This chain links TRBV18 with TRBJ2-7; 10 bases map to TRBD1. Germline lookup yields CDR1 KGHSH and CDR2 LQKENI. The V gene end was trimmed by 0 bases and the J gene end by 2 bases; junction bases not matched to a gene: 1. This CDR3 region has 15 residues. The CDR3, as DNA: TGTGCCAGCTCACCACCCGGGACAGGGGCCTACGAGCAGTACTTC. This encodes CASSPPGTGAYEQYF.

This clone was observed a single time. The rearrangement links TRBV13 to TRBJ2-3; D perhaps matches TRBD1 (6 bases). CDR3 size: 15 residues. V was clipped by 5 bases and J by 3 bases, with 15 bases between them. Germline assignment: CDR1 PRHDT and CDR2 FYEKMQ (reference sequence). The CDR3 DNA reads TGTGCCAGCAGCACCGACAGGTATGAGACAGATACGCAGTATTTT. Its translation is CASSTDRYETDTQYF.

The chain has TRBV7-3 and TRBJ2-3, with TRBD2 matching 11 bases. Germline loops: CDR1 SGHTA, CDR2 FQGTGA. J was trimmed by 2 bases and V by 5 bases; bases with no gene match: 6. The CDR3 runs 16 residues. CDR3 region: CASSTIAGGATDTQYF. CDR3 nucleotides: TGTGCCAGCAGCACCATAGCGGGAGGGGCCACAGATACGCAGTATTTT.

The chain carries TRBV7-3 and TRBJ2-1, with 11 bases fitting TRBD2. V lost 6 bases to trimming and J lost 5 bases; unmatched junction nucleotides: 6. In germline, CDR1 is SGHTA, CDR2 FQGTGA. This CDR3 spans 15 amino acids. CDR3 DNA sequence: TGTGCCAGCAGGCCTGGGACTAGCGGTAACAATGAGCAGTTCTTC. Translated, it gives CASRPGTSGNNEQFF.

Points on this clone: Relative to the germline gene, one junction end is altered; a read error may explain this. The sample has other DNA sequences that encode this CDR3 too. The chain uses TRBV27 and TRBJ2-7, with 7 nucleotides matching TRBD2. In germline, CDR1 is MNHEY, CDR2 SMNVEV (reference sequence). CDR3 length: 12 amino acids. The DNA of the CDR3 is TGCGCCGCAGGGCGGGGGTCCTACGAGCAGTACTTC. Amino acids: CAAGRGSYEQYF.

The chain joins TRBV5-1 to TRBJ2-5; 11 bases line up with TRBD2. Germline V gene sequence: CDR1 SGHRS, CDR2 YFSETQ. The CDR3 spans 15 residues. The ends lost 1 base at V and 5 bases at J; junction bases unmatched: 4. CDR3 nucleotides: TGCGCCAGCAGCTTGTCTAGCGGGAGGTCGGAGACCCAGTACTTC. It translates to CASSLSSGRSETQYF.

This chain links TRBV5-5 with TRBJ1-1; tentatively, D is TRBD1 (6 bases). CDR3 size: 15 residues. CDR1 and CDR2 from the germline V gene are SGHKS and YYEKEE (reference sequence). Trimming cost V 1 base and J 1 base, with 11 bases left between them. The CDR3 DNA sequence: TGTGCCAGCAGCTTGCTGGGGACACGGAACACTGAAGCTTTCTTT. Residues: CASSLLGTRNTEAFF.

A note on this clone: At one of its ends the junction is not consistent with the germline gene, which may arise from a read error. This chain links TRBV28 with TRBJ2-3; 11 bases match TRBD2. This CDR3 contains 15 residues. Germline V lookup: CDR1 MDHEN, CDR2 SYDVKM. The DNA for the CDR3 is TGTGCCACCAGTTCCCTACTAGCGGGAGTGCATACGCAGTATTTT. Translation gives CATSSLLAGVHTQYF.

V and J are TRBV19 and TRBJ1-1; tentatively, D is TRBD1 (5 bases). Germline V gives CDR1 LNHDA, CDR2 SQIVND (reference sequence). V was clipped by 0 bases and J by 6 bases, with 14 bases between them. The CDR3 sequence is 15 residues long. The CDR3 loop is CASSIDLGGSSEAFF. CDR3 bases: TGTGCCAGTAGTATAGATCTCGGGGGGAGCTCTGAAGCTTTCTTT.

The V gene is TRBV4-1, the J gene TRBJ2-7; possible D gene TRBD1, 5 bases. The CDR3 is 14 amino acids. The V gene's germline CDR1 is MGHRA and CDR2 YSYEKL. Between the trimmed V and J ends, which lost 0 bases and 2 bases, there was a span of 8 bases. The CDR3 region is CASSQEPGTYEQYF. CDR3 in DNA: TGCGCCAGCAGCCAAGAACCAGGGACCTACGAGCAGTACTTC.

The chain recombines TRBV4-2 with TRBJ2-2; D gene uncertain. Germline V gene sequence: CDR1 LGHNA, CDR2 YNFKEQ. The CDR3 sequence is 13 residues long. V was shortened by 0 bases and J by 8 bases, with 7 bases between the two germline ends. The CDR3 loop is CASSQDLVGELFF. The DNA for the CDR3 is TGTGCCAGCAGCCAAGATCTAGTTGGGGAGCTGTTTTTT.

The rearrangement links TRBV30 to TRBJ1-1; the D is unclear. CDR1 is GTSNPN, CDR2 SVGIG, per germline (reference sequence). The CDR3 contains 13 residues. The V end was cut by 0 bases, the J end by 5 bases, with 10 bases between. The CDR3: CAWSVGGKTEAFF. The CDR3 DNA reads as TGTGCCTGGAGTGTCGGCGGAAAGACTGAAGCTTTCTTT.

This clone appeared once. This chain links TRBV19 with TRBJ2-2, with D possibly being TRBD1 (6 bases). Deletions cut 5 bases from V and 4 bases from J, with 14 bases between. The CDR3 totals 15 residues. CDR1 is LNHDA, CDR2 SQIVND, per germline (reference sequence). The CDR3 DNA reads TGTGCCAGTAGTGTCCTACGGACAGTCACCGGGGAGCTGTTTTTT. Protein product: CASSVLRTVTGELFF.

The CDR3, as DNA: TGTGCCAGTGCCACTGAGAAGCTCCCCGGCGAGCAGTACTTC. Its translation: CASATEKLPGEQYF. The rearrangement joins TRBV19 to TRBJ2-7; no clear D. The length of the CDR3 is 14 residues. Germline lookup yields CDR1 LNHDA and CDR2 SQIVND (reference sequence). Trimming took off 8 bases at V and 6 bases at J, with 20 bases between the two ends.

The chain couples TRBV2 to TRBJ1-2; D remains ambiguous. The germline V and J ends were trimmed by 6 bases and 4 bases, with 15 bases remaining between them. Germline CDR1 is SNHLY and CDR2 is FYNNEI. The CDR3 is 14 amino acids. CDR3 sequence reads: CASRNEASSYGYTF. In DNA form, the CDR3 reads TGTGCCAGCAGGAATGAGGCAAGCTCCTATGGCTACACCTTC.

The gene calls are TRBV4-3 and TRBJ1-4; 10 bases are a match to TRBD1. The CDR3 covers 13 residues. In germline, CDR1 is LGHNA, CDR2 YSLEER. With 2 bases clipped from V and 13 bases from J, the junction kept 4 bases outside the gene matches. CDR3: CASSQTGQGGLFF. The CDR3 region has the DNA TGCGCCAGCAGCCAAACAGGACAGGGGGGACTGTTTTTT.

The V call is TRBV6-5, the J call TRBJ2-5; D possibly corresponds to TRBD1 (6 bases). V was cut by 5 bases and J by 5 bases, with 15 bases left in between. The V gene's germline CDR1 is MNHEY and CDR2 SVGAGI. CDR3 length: 14 residues. The CDR3: CASSTQGLGETQYF. CDR3 coding DNA: TGTGCCAGCAGTACCCAGGGGCTTGGGGAGACCCAGTACTTC.

The V gene is TRBV9, the J gene TRBJ2-1; 7 bases match TRBD2. V shed 0 bases, J shed 5 bases, and the junction held 8 bases outside the gene matches. Germline V gene lookup returns CDR1 SGDLS and CDR2 YYNGEE. CDR3 size: 16 residues. The CDR3 coding sequence is TGTGCCAGCAGCGTAGAGCCGGGAGGATTAAACAATGAGCAGTTCTTC. Translated, it gives CASSVEPGGLNNEQFF.

This chain connects TRBV29-1 to TRBJ2-1; 10 nucleotides align to TRBD2. J gave up 8 bases and V 7 bases, and 14 bases lay outside the gene matches. CDR1 is SQVTM and CDR2 is ANQGSEA in the germline V gene. The CDR3 has 15 residues. DNA for the CDR3: TGCAGCGCCGAGGTTGGCCTAGCGGGAGAGTATGAGCAGTTCTTC. The encoded protein is CSAEVGLAGEYEQFF.

This clone was recorded once. The germline gene is not matched at one end of the junction; a read error may be the cause. The chain employs TRBV28 and TRBJ2-7; D is unclear. The CDR3 has 14 residues. Per the germline V gene, CDR1 is MDHEN and CDR2 is SYDVKM. The CDR3 DNA sequence: TGTGCCGGCAGTGCTCTGACGCCACTATACGAGCAGTACTTC. Its protein is CAGSALTPLYEQYF.

The chain carries TRBV6-1 and TRBJ2-7, with 12 bases aligning to TRBD2. The CDR3 consists of 15 residues. In germline, CDR1 is MNHNS, CDR2 SASEGT. The junction had 9 bases not matched to a gene; V was cut back by 6 bases and J by 6 bases. CDR3 sequence: CASSATSGRSGEQYF. CDR3 nucleotides: TGTGCCAGCAGCGCGACTAGCGGGAGATCGGGCGAGCAGTACTTC.

The chain links TRBV28 to TRBJ2-1; D possibly corresponds to TRBD1 (5 bases). This CDR3 spans 17 amino acids. Deletions cut 11 bases from V and 0 bases from J, with 23 bases between. Germline V gives CDR1 MDHEN, CDR2 SYDVKM. The CDR3 protein is CAATLGLDGYSYNEQFF. The CDR3 DNA is TGTGCCGCCACCCTGGGGCTAGACGGATACTCCTACAATGAGCAGTTCTTC.

This clone was counted a single time. The rearrangement joins TRBV28 to TRBJ2-1; D is perhaps TRBD1 (6 bases). V shed 6 bases and J shed 6 bases, with 24 bases lying between them. The CDR3 runs to 17 residues. Germline V gene lookup returns CDR1 MDHEN and CDR2 SYDVKM. CDR3 coding DNA: TGTGCCAGCAGGCCACAGGGCCGACAACAGGTCGGCAATGAGCAGTTCTTC. As protein: CASRPQGRQQVGNEQFF.

This chain links TRBV29-1 with TRBJ2-5; D is unresolved. The J call may be incorrect, as the DNA end agrees better with TRBJ2-7. Germline V lookup: CDR1 SQVTM, CDR2 ANQGSEA. The CDR3 length is 11 residues. CDR3 residues: CSVSLSYEQYF. The CDR3 nucleotides are TGCAGCGTTAGCCTATCCTACGAGCAGTACTTC.

The chain recombines TRBV27 with TRBJ2-7, with a tentative D call TRBD2 (6 bases). V shed 3 bases and J shed 9 bases, with 24 bases lying between them. CDR3 length: 16 amino acids. The germline V gene encodes CDR1 MNHEY and CDR2 SMNVEV (reference sequence). CDR3 sequence reads: CASSFVPSERGWGQYF. The CDR3 DNA reads TGTGCCAGCAGTTTCGTCCCTAGCGAGAGAGGATGGGGGCAGTACTTC.

This sequence joins TRBV27 and TRBJ2-7; 14 nucleotides match TRBD2. CDR1 and CDR2 (germline): MNHEY, SMNVEV (reference sequence). The CDR3 covers 14 residues. J was trimmed by 2 bases and V by 6 bases; bases with no gene match: 0. The CDR3 sequence is CASRGLAGAYEQYF. The CDR3 DNA reads as TGTGCCAGCAGGGGACTAGCGGGAGCCTACGAGCAGTACTTC.

J is TRBJ2-7 and V is TRBV5-6; 7 bases are shared with TRBD1. Germline CDR1 SGHDT, CDR2 YYEEEE. The CDR3 has 14 amino acids. The V and J ends lost 4 bases and 2 bases, in that order; junction bases with no gene match: 6. This CDR3 is CASSQGQTPYEQYF. As DNA, the CDR3 is TGTGCCAGCAGCCAGGGACAGACTCCCTACGAGCAGTACTTC.

This sequence joins TRBV7-3 and TRBJ2-3; a possible D gene is TRBD2 (6 bases). V was cut by 3 bases and J by 3 bases, with 13 bases left in between. Germline V lookup: CDR1 SGHTA, CDR2 FQGTGA. CDR3 length: 15 residues. The CDR3 here is CASSFNGGQTDTQYF. CDR3 coding DNA: TGTGCCAGCAGCTTTAACGGGGGTCAGACAGATACGCAGTATTTT.

The chain joins TRBV5-1 to TRBJ1-3; TRBD1 is a possible D gene (5 bases). There are 16 residues in the CDR3. The ends were cut back, 7 bases at V and 0 bases at J, with 17 bases in the middle. In germline, CDR1 is SGHRS, CDR2 YFSETQ. The CDR3 DNA follows: TGCGCCAGCGTGGCCGGGACTTCAACCTCTGGAAACACCATATATTTT. This gives the protein CASVAGTSTSGNTIYF.

V is TRBV28 and J is TRBJ2-7; 7 positions match TRBD2. This CDR3 has 15 residues. The J segment lost 5 bases and the V segment lost 7 bases, leaving 14 bases of the junction unmatched. Per germline, CDR1 MDHEN and CDR2 SYDVKM. CDR3 bases: TGTGCCAGCACCATGGACCGGCGGGAGAGGAACGAGCAGTACTTC. Its translation: CASTMDRRERNEQYF.

The chain has TRBV7-9 and TRBJ2-7; possibly TRBD1 for D (6 bases). The CDR3 has 12 amino acids. The V end was cut by 5 bases, the J end by 3 bases, with 8 bases between. Germline CDR1 reads SEHNR; CDR2 reads FQNEAQ (reference sequence). CDR3 loop: CASSAQGYEQYF. CDR3 sequence (DNA): TGTGCCAGCAGCGCACAGGGCTACGAGCAGTACTTC.

In DNA form, the CDR3 reads TGTGCCAGCAGCTTGAGCGGGGGGGCGCATGAAAAACTGTTTTTT. This sequence encodes CASSLSGGAHEKLFF. V usage is TRBV5-4 and J usage is TRBJ1-4; maybe TRBD1 (6 bases). Germline CDR1 SGHNT, CDR2 YYREEE (reference sequence). This CDR3 region has 15 residues. Trimming left V 1 base short and J 6 bases short, with 13 bases between.